Below, 19 T cell receptor beta chains from the same sample are listed, as sequenced in a study of T cell responses to AZD1222 COVID-19 vaccine. Libraries were prepared by immunoSEQ multiplex PCR; TCRdb keeps only in-frame clonotypes and omits some of them. The sample yields 150,000 or so clones, 86% seen once. The material was peripheral blood, obtained on day 0 of MenACWY control vaccination. The receptors derive from an adult in good health.

A note on this clone: Within the sample, other DNA sequences also encode this same CDR3. This sequence joins TRBV12-3 or TRBV12-4 and TRBJ1-5; D possibly corresponds to TRBD1 (5 bases). V lost 1 base to trimming and J lost 7 bases, with 8 bases between them. CDR3 size: 13 residues. The CDR3 sequence is CASSLEQDQPQHF. CDR3 sequence (DNA): TGTGCCAGCAGTTTAGAACAGGACCAGCCCCAGCATTTT.

The CDR3 DNA reads as TGTGCCAGCAGCTTCAGCGGTTTCTACAATGAGCAGTTCTTC. Residues: CASSFSGFYNEQFF. The chain carries TRBV7-8 and TRBJ2-1, with D perhaps matching TRBD2 (5 bases). This CDR3 has 14 amino acids. Trimming stripped 3 bases from V and 3 bases from J, with 9 bases between. In germline, CDR1 is SGHVS, CDR2 FQNEAQ. The full variable domain, its missing parts supplied by reference TRBV7-8 and TRBJ2-1, is GAGVSQSPRYKVAKRGQDVALRCDPISGHVSLFWYQQALGQGPEFLTYFQNEAQLDKSGLPSDRFFAERPEGSVSTLKIQRTQQEDSAVYLCASSFSGFYNEQFFGPGTRLTVL.

The CDR3 sequence is CSASKGQAYQPQHF. CDR3 sequence (DNA): TGCAGTGCTAGTAAGGGACAGGCGTATCAGCCCCAGCATTTT. The chain recombines TRBV20-1 with TRBJ1-5; 8 positions match TRBD1. V gave up 3 bases and J gave up 5 bases; unmatched junction bases: 6. The germline V gene encodes CDR1 DFQATT and CDR2 SNEGSKA (reference sequence). The CDR3 is 14 residues long.

J is TRBJ1-5 and V is TRBV19; no definite D call. Germline V lookup: CDR1 LNHDA, CDR2 SQIVND (reference sequence). V was cut by 3 bases and J by 4 bases, with 16 bases left in between. The CDR3 has 16 amino acids. CDR3 nucleotides: TGTGCCAGTAGTATCTTACGTTCCCCTCGGAATCAGCCCCAGCATTTT. This sequence encodes CASSILRSPRNQPQHF.

V is TRBV7-7 and J is TRBJ2-1; maybe TRBD2 (6 bases). In germline, CDR1 is SSHAT, CDR2 FNYEAQ (reference sequence). CDR3 length: 15 amino acids. Trimming stripped 1 base from V and 5 bases from J, with 12 bases between. The DNA for the CDR3 is TGTGCCAGCAGCTTAGGGAGGGCTGGTGACAATGAGCAGTTCTTC. The encoded protein is CASSLGRAGDNEQFF.

The chain is built from TRBV6-5 and TRBJ2-7; D is possibly TRBD2 (5 bases). V gave up 5 bases and J gave up 2 bases, with 13 bases separating them. The CDR3 extends over 14 amino acids. From germline, CDR1 is MNHEY and CDR2 SVGAGI. Here the CDR3 DNA reads TGTGCCAGCAGTCTGGGAGATACTACCTACGAGCAGTACTTC. As protein: CASSLGDTTYEQYF.

The genes are TRBV2 and TRBJ2-2, with 11 bases that match TRBD2. Germline values: CDR1 SNHLY, CDR2 FYNNEI. V lost 6 bases, J lost 5 bases, and 5 bases stayed unmatched. The CDR3 is 15 amino acids. The CDR3 bases are TGTGCCAGCAGGCTGACTAGCGGGGCAACCGGGGAGCTGTTTTTT. Translated: CASRLTSGATGELFF.

This clone was seen only once. J is TRBJ2-6 and V is TRBV6-1, with D possibly called TRBD1 or TRBD2 (6 bases each). The V gene lost 2 bases and the J gene lost 0 bases, with 11 bases spanning the gap. CDR1 MNHNS and CDR2 SASEGT come from the germline V gene. The CDR3 covers 17 residues. This chain's CDR3 is CASSEPPGASGANVLTF. For the CDR3, the DNA is TGTGCCAGCAGTGAACCGCCGGGGGCCTCTGGGGCCAACGTCCTGACTTTC.

The genes are TRBV12-3 or TRBV12-4 and TRBJ1-1, with 7 bases aligning to TRBD1. Trimming removed 2 bases from V and 4 bases from J; junction bases left unmatched: 1. This CDR3 comprises 13 residues. Written as DNA, the CDR3 is TGTGCCAGCAGTTTATCAGGGGGCACTGAAGCTTTCTTT. It is translated as CASSLSGGTEAFF.

V and J are TRBV28 and TRBJ1-2, with D possibly matching TRBD1 (6 bases). The germline gives CDR1 MDHEN, CDR2 SYDVKM. The ends were cut back, 2 bases at V and 4 bases at J, with 17 bases in the middle. The length of the CDR3 is 16 residues. CDR3 sequence reads: CASSLGGQGLSYGYTF. The CDR3 DNA is TGTGCCAGCAGTTTAGGAGGGCAGGGGCTGAGCTATGGCTACACCTTC.

The chain couples TRBV4-1 to TRBJ1-6, with D unresolved. CDR1 and CDR2 from the germline V gene are MGHRA and YSYEKL. The CDR3 is 12 amino acids. The V gene lost 4 bases and the J gene lost 8 bases, with 6 bases spanning the gap. The CDR3: CASSRFDSPLHF. CDR3 DNA sequence: TGCGCCAGCAGCCGTTTCGATTCACCCCTCCACTTT.

V and J are TRBV27 and TRBJ2-1; TRBD1 aligns across 9 bases. After removal of 3 bases from V and 4 bases from J, the junction contained 25 bases not matched to a gene. The CDR3 length is 22 residues. Germline CDR1 reads MNHEY; CDR2 reads SMNVEV (reference sequence). The CDR3 reads CASSFGGLGQGGWSSQYNEQFF. For the CDR3, the DNA is TGTGCCAGCAGTTTCGGAGGACTGGGACAGGGAGGTTGGAGTTCCCAATACAATGAGCAGTTCTTC.

This clone has only a few counts. The chain joins TRBV30 to TRBJ1-5; no reliable D call. CDR1 is GTSNPN and CDR2 is SVGIG in the germline V gene (reference sequence). This CDR3 region has 13 residues. V was clipped by 4 bases and J by 0 bases, with 7 bases between them. CDR3 amino acids: CAWNSDSNQPQHF. The CDR3 nucleotides read TGTGCCTGGAATTCCGATAGCAATCAGCCCCAGCATTTT.

V usage is TRBV6-1 and J usage is TRBJ1-3; 7 nucleotides align to TRBD1. The CDR3 spans 17 residues. With V trimmed by 0 bases and J by 0 bases, 5 bases remained unmatched. Germline V gene data show CDR1 as MNHNS and CDR2 as SASEGT. The CDR3 reads CASSEARDSFSGNTIYF. DNA for the CDR3: TGTGCCAGCAGTGAAGCCCGGGACAGCTTCTCTGGAAACACCATATATTTT.

CDR3 nucleotide sequence: TGTGCCTGGAGTGTTCTGGCAGGGGGCGCAGGTGAGCAGTTCTTC. Protein: CAWSVLAGGAGEQFF. This chain uses TRBV30 with TRBJ2-1; 8 nucleotides line up with TRBD1. Germline V gives CDR1 GTSNPN, CDR2 SVGIG (reference sequence). CDR3 length: 15 amino acids. V lost 0 bases, J lost 9 bases, and 10 bases stayed unmatched.

The rearrangement links TRBV6-2 or TRBV6-3 to TRBJ2-7; 9 bases match TRBD1. CDR3 length: 15 amino acids. CDR1 and CDR2 from the germline V gene are MNHEY and SVGEGT. The V gene end was trimmed by 5 bases and the J gene end by 2 bases; junction bases not matched to a gene: 7. In nucleotides, the CDR3 is TGTGCCAGCAGTGCCGGGACAGGGATCACCTACGAGCAGTACTTC. It codes for CASSAGTGITYEQYF.

The CDR3 region is CARGGGSFEQYF. DNA for the CDR3: TGTGCCAGGGGTGGGGGCAGCTTCGAGCAGTACTTC. The genes are TRBV7-3 and TRBJ2-7; D is perhaps TRBD1 (6 bases). The ends were cut back, 9 bases at V and 6 bases at J, with 15 bases in the middle. The germline CDR1 and CDR2 sequences are SGHTA and FQGTGA. This CDR3 comprises 12 residues.

The chain recombines TRBV28 with TRBJ1-2; D might be TRBD1 (5 bases). From germline, CDR1 is MDHEN and CDR2 SYDVKM. The CDR3 totals 12 residues. V was pared by 7 bases and J by 0 bases, with 6 bases between. This chain's CDR3 is CASTGTNYGYTF. In nucleotides, the CDR3 is TGTGCCAGCACAGGGACTAACTATGGCTACACCTTC.

The V and J genes are TRBV27 and TRBJ2-7, with D perhaps matching TRBD2 (5 bases). The CDR3 length is 14 residues. Trimming removed 5 bases from V and 9 bases from J, with 20 bases in between. In germline, CDR1 is MNHEY, CDR2 SMNVEV (reference sequence). The chain's CDR3 is CASSPTRLRMGQYF. The DNA for the CDR3 is TGTGCCAGCAGTCCAACCAGACTACGCATGGGGCAGTACTTC.